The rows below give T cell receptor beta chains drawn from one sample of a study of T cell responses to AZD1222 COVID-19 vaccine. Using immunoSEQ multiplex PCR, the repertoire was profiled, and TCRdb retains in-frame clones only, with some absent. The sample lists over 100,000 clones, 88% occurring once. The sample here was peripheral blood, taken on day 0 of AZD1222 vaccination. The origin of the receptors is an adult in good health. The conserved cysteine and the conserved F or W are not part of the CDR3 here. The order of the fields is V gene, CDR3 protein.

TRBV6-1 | ASSETGRSLYEQY
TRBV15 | ATSRDRSSGAHSPLH
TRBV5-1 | ASSPGTGSLNSPLH
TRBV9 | ASSVGSLRGYT
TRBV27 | ASSSRTGKNNEQF
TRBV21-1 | ASSWGQRLPEQF
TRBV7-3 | ASSLTFSRLAGVNEQF
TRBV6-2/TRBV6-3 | ASSRTRATEAF
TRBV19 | ASSSTRGGTDTQY
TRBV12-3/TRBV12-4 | ASSPQWGTQY
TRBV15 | ATSRILGLNGSPLH
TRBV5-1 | ASSLDRGSSGNTIY
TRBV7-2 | ASSLASPGREAF
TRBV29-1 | SARETGAGELF
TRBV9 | ASSASPGAHSYNEQF
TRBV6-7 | ASSPSGDDSGNTIY
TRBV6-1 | ASSEIGQRNSPLH
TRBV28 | ASRGTGTDTQY
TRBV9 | ASNPRGFGNTIY
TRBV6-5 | ASRRMTGEDYT
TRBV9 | ASSVGGRGNTGELF
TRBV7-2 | ASSLVGRLGNTEAF
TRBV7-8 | ASSHIGQETQY
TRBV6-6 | ASTVGTPENTEAF
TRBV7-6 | ASSPGQIQTEAF
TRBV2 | ASSVLDRVSANVLT
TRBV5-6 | ASTLGDGGPY
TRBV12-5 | ASGPGTSGGPGELF
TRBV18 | ASSPGPYNQPQH
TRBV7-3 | ASSLWQATERTEAF
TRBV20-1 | SAGDRGNQPQH
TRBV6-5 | ASGPGAATNEKLF
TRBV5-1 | ASSPGQGGGTEAF
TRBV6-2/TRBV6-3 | ASSYPGRAYPEQY
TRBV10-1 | ASSAKPPCPLH
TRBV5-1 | ASSLEETQY
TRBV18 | ASSPQASTYNEQF
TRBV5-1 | ASSLGDVDNSPLH
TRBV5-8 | ASSHQRGRLSNEQF
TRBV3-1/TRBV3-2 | ASSQVEGSEAF
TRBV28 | ASSPGIRVYGYT
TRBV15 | ATSRDLQGIHEQY
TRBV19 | ASSMYTGPQETQY
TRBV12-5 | ASSPGTGLGKLF
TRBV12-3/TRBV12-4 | ASSFGTGALT
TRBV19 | ATSPGRGYAPTNEKLF
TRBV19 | ASSIFHSNQPQH
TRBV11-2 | ASSTGLVGNTGELF
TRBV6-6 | ASSYSIGGHTGELF
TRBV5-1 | ASSLETAYNSPLH
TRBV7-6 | ASSLGAGNPYGYT
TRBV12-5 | ASGLVRRGLQKGQSDEQF
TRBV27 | ASSLTGTNSGNTIY
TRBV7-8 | ASSEGLAEAF
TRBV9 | ASSVEGNTEAF
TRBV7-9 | ASSSPTDLTDSHQY
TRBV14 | ASSQAGTGGGKLF
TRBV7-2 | ASSLGNSGTEAF
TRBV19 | ATRRGDRGRAGELF